Listed here are 32 T cell receptor beta chains from one sample, sequenced in a study of blood T cell repertoires in COVID-19. The repertoire was sequenced with immunoSEQ multiplex PCR; TCRdb's copy has only in-frame clones and lacks some. The sample comprises 250,000 to 350,000 clones, about nine tenths of which are singletons, and around an eighth rests with the top ten. Source material: peripheral blood. The receptors were sampled from a woman aged 55-70 years with acute or convalescent COVID-19.

The chain couples TRBV19 to TRBJ2-7; TRBD1 is a possible D gene (6 bases). The CDR3 runs to 15 residues. Germline CDR1 and CDR2: LNHDA and SQIVND (reference sequence). Trimming took 0 bases from V and 4 from J, leaving 13 bases between them. DNA for the CDR3: TGTGCCAGTAGTATAGATCTGGGGACACAATACGAGCAGTACTTC. As protein: CASSIDLGTQYEQYF.

The chain combines TRBV28 with TRBJ1-1; D not certain. CDR1 is MDHEN and CDR2 is SYDVKM in the germline V gene. The CDR3 is 14 residues long. V was trimmed by 4 bases and J by 4 bases, leaving 13 bases between them. The CDR3 sequence: CASSYRGLGTEAFF. The CDR3 DNA reads TGTGCCAGCAGTTATCGCGGGCTTGGCACTGAAGCTTTCTTT.

V is TRBV5-5 and J is TRBJ2-1; 9 bases are a match to TRBD2. Unmatched junction bases numbered 7, after V lost 0 bases and J lost 9 bases. Germline loops: CDR1 SGHKS, CDR2 YYEKEE (reference sequence). CDR3 length: 15 amino acids. The CDR3 loop is CASSLAASGNSEQFF. The CDR3 nucleotides read TGTGCCAGCAGCTTGGCCGCTAGCGGGAACTCTGAGCAGTTCTTC.

This chain links TRBV29-1 with TRBJ2-7; TRBD1 matches at 12 bases. CDR3 size: 16 residues. Germline V lookup: CDR1 SQVTM, CDR2 ANQGSEA. Trimming removed 8 bases from V and 3 bases from J; junction bases left unmatched: 14. The CDR3 here is CSPGTGGKRIYYEQYF. For the CDR3, the DNA is TGCAGCCCTGGGACAGGGGGCAAGAGGATCTACTACGAGCAGTACTTC.

CDR3 sequence reads: CASSREVRDQPQHF. DNA of the CDR3: TGTGCCAGCAGTAGGGAGGTCCGGGATCAGCCCCAGCATTTT. The chain combines TRBV6-6 with TRBJ1-5; D remains unclear. CDR1 and CDR2 from the germline V gene are MNHNY and SVGAGI (reference sequence). There are 14 residues in the CDR3. Trimming removed 5 bases from V and 5 bases from J, with 13 bases in between.

The V and J genes are TRBV6-5 and TRBJ2-5; 8 positions agree with TRBD1. J was trimmed by 8 bases and V by 5 bases; bases with no gene match: 1. The CDR3 has 11 residues. Germline CDR1 MNHEY, CDR2 SVGAGI. CDR3 coding DNA: TGTGCCAGCAGTACAGGGGGAACCCAGTACTTC. Encoded protein: CASSTGGTQYF.

The chain links TRBV19 to TRBJ2-5, with D possibly TRBD2 on 7 matching bases. This CDR3 is built from 13 residues. Germline-derived CDR1 and CDR2 are LNHDA and SQIVND (reference sequence). The V end was cut by 5 bases, the J end by 5 bases, with 12 bases between. CDR3 region: CASSRGAMETQYF. The CDR3, as DNA: TGTGCCAGTAGTCGGGGGGCGATGGAGACCCAGTACTTC.

V gene TRBV6-2 or TRBV6-3 combines with J gene TRBJ1-1; D may be TRBD1 (6 bases). The germline V and J ends were trimmed by 4 bases and 0 bases, with 9 bases remaining between them. Germline CDR1 and CDR2: MNHEY and SVGEGT. The CDR3 contains 14 residues. CDR3 sequence (DNA): TGTGCCAGCAGTTTTGGACAGATGAACACTGAAGCTTTCTTT. Amino acid sequence: CASSFGQMNTEAFF.

V and J are TRBV3-1 (or the pseudogene TRBV3-2) and TRBJ2-7; D may be TRBD1 (6 bases). Trimming removed 3 bases from V and 5 bases from J, with 11 bases in between. Germline V CDR1 and CDR2: LGHDT, YNNKEL (reference sequence). This CDR3 comprises 13 residues. DNA of the CDR3: TGTGCCAGCAGCCAGGGGGCGAGGAACGAGCAGTACTTC. This translates into CASSQGARNEQYF.

The rearrangement uses TRBV7-6 and TRBJ2-7; 7 bases align to TRBD2. Germline V gene data show CDR1 as SGHVS and CDR2 as FNYEAQ. CDR3 length: 17 residues. With V trimmed by 1 base and J by 2 bases, 11 bases remained unmatched. CDR3 bases: TGTGCCAGCAGCTTAGGATTGGCCGGGACTAACACCTACGAGCAGTACTTC. This sequence encodes CASSLGLAGTNTYEQYF. Complete variable domain (other parts from reference TRBV7-6 and TRBJ2-7): GAGVSQSPRYKVTKRGQDVALRCDPISGHVSLYWYRQALGQGPEFLTYFNYEAQQDKSGLPNDRFSAERPEGSISTLTIQRTEQRDSAMYRCASSLGLAGTNTYEQYFGPGTRLTVT.

The chain carries TRBV6-4 and TRBJ2-1; TRBD2 matches at 7 bases. The CDR3 sequence is 17 residues long. After removal of 0 bases from V and 4 bases from J, the junction contained 9 bases not matched to a gene. Looked up from germline, CDR1 is MRHNA and CDR2 is SNTAGT. The CDR3 loop reads CASSDSISLAAYNEQFF. DNA for the CDR3: TGTGCCAGCAGTGACTCGATATCCCTAGCGGCGTACAATGAGCAGTTCTTC.

The rearrangement links TRBV2 to TRBJ2-3; D might be TRBD2 (7 bases). V gave up 0 bases and J gave up 2 bases, with 12 bases separating them. CDR3 length: 16 amino acids. The germline CDR1 and CDR2 sequences are SNHLY and FYNNEI. This CDR3 reads CASSEALRGATDTQYF. CDR3 nucleotide sequence: TGTGCCAGCAGTGAAGCGCTTCGGGGGGCCACAGATACGCAGTATTTT.

This sequence joins TRBV19 and TRBJ1-2, with D hard to call. The V and J ends lost 3 bases and 5 bases respectively, with 7 bases between them. This CDR3 has 12 residues. Germline V CDR1 and CDR2: LNHDA, SQIVND (reference sequence). The chain's CDR3 is CASSISDYGYTF. In nucleotides, the CDR3 is TGTGCCAGTAGTATTAGTGATTATGGCTACACCTTC.

The CDR3 is CASSRDRGNTEAFF. CDR3 bases: TGTGCCAGCAGCCGGGATCGAGGGAACACTGAAGCTTTCTTT. This chain connects TRBV7-9 to TRBJ1-1; D gene ambiguous. V lost 5 bases and J 1 base, leaving 11 bases between the germline ends. The germline V gene has CDR1 SEHNR and CDR2 FQNEAQ (reference sequence). The CDR3 sequence is 14 residues long.

There are a few counts of this clone. This chain links TRBV7-9 with TRBJ1-2, with 8 bases identical to TRBD1. Germline assignment: CDR1 SEHNR and CDR2 FQNEAQ (reference sequence). The CDR3 is 13 residues long. Trimming at V came to 3 bases and at J to 8 bases, leaving 5 bases not matched to a gene. The CDR3 is CASSLAGGGGYTF. The CDR3 DNA reads TGTGCCAGCAGCTTGGCAGGGGGCGGGGGCTACACCTTC.

Remarks on this clone: One junction end does not reproduce the germline sequence, and a read error may be involved. V gene TRBV7-7 combines with J gene TRBJ1-2; D gene uncertain. This CDR3 is 10 amino acids long. Germline loops: CDR1 SSHAT, CDR2 FNYEAQ (reference sequence). The DNA of the CDR3 is TGTGCTAGCAGCTCTAGTGGTGGCACCTTC. This sequence encodes CASSSSGGTF.

Only one count was recorded for this clone. V usage is TRBV5-6 and J usage is TRBJ1-1; D is unclear. This CDR3 has 13 amino acids. V dropped 4 bases and J dropped 3 bases, with 10 bases sitting between them. CDR1 is SGHDT, CDR2 YYEEEE, per germline. The CDR3 DNA is TGTGCCAGCAGCCCGGACTCCGACACTGAAGCTTTCTTT. Its protein product is CASSPDSDTEAFF.

The chain recombines TRBV7-4 with TRBJ2-1, with TRBD1 matching over 7 bases. The CDR3 extends over 15 amino acids. V was clipped by 5 bases and J by 8 bases; unmatched bases: 12. Per the germline V gene, CDR1 is SGHVT and CDR2 is SQSDAQ. For the CDR3, the DNA is TGTGCCAGCAGCCACCGGACAGGTAAGCTCGATGAGCAGTTCTTC. It is translated as CASSHRTGKLDEQFF.

The chain has TRBV6-5 and TRBJ2-1, with D possibly TRBD2 on 5 matching bases. CDR3 length: 14 amino acids. Germline CDR1 is MNHEY and CDR2 is SVGAGI. V was pared by 9 bases and J by 3 bases, with 15 bases between. CDR3 in amino acids: CASTLGSGYNEQFF. The DNA of the CDR3 is TGTGCCAGTACCTTGGGAAGCGGCTACAATGAGCAGTTCTTC.

This chain uses TRBV27 with TRBJ2-7; D not resolved. The CDR3 runs to 12 residues. Germline loops: CDR1 MNHEY, CDR2 SMNVEV (reference sequence). V shed 6 bases and J shed 4 bases, with 10 bases lying between them. The chain's CDR3 is CASSQGEYEQYF. CDR3 sequence (DNA): TGTGCCAGCAGCCAAGGAGAGTACGAGCAGTACTTC.

The CDR3 sequence: CASSPGGGLNEKLFF. CDR3 DNA: TGTGCCAGCAGCCCGGGCGGGGGTCTAAATGAAAAACTGTTTTTT. The chain uses TRBV7-2 and TRBJ1-4; tentatively, D is TRBD1 (5 bases). Germline V gene data show CDR1 as SGHTA and CDR2 as FQGNSA. The CDR3 totals 15 residues. V was shortened by 5 bases and J by 5 bases, with 15 bases between the two germline ends.

The chain has TRBV2 and TRBJ1-5, with 8 bases fitting TRBD1. V was clipped by 6 bases and J by 7 bases; unmatched bases: 8. CDR1 is SNHLY, CDR2 FYNNEI, per germline. The CDR3 totals 14 residues. The CDR3 nucleotides read TGTGCCAGCAGAACTGGGACAGGAGGCCAGCCCCAGCATTTT. As protein: CASRTGTGGQPQHF.

The J gene is TRBJ1-1, the V gene TRBV6-5, with D possibly matching TRBD1 (5 bases). The CDR3 totals 13 residues. Trimming shortened V by 2 bases and J by 4 bases, and 8 bases separated the two germline ends. CDR1 and CDR2 (germline): MNHEY, SVGAGI. The DNA for the CDR3 is TGTGCCAGCAGTTACGGAAGGGGCACTGAAGCTTTCTTT. As protein: CASSYGRGTEAFF.

V usage is TRBV25-1 and J usage is TRBJ1-2; D gene ambiguous. Germline loops: CDR1 MGHDK, CDR2 SYGVNS. V lost 5 bases to trimming and J lost 4 bases, with 17 bases between them. CDR3 size: 15 residues. DNA for the CDR3: TGTGCCAGCAGTAGTGGCGGGCTTCTGCCCTATGGCTACACCTTC. It specifies CASSSGGLLPYGYTF.

J is TRBJ2-5 and V is TRBV6-5, with 8 bases aligning to TRBD1. Germline V gene sequence: CDR1 MNHEY, CDR2 SVGAGI. This CDR3 is built from 14 residues. V lost 7 bases and J lost 1; bases outside the gene matches: 5. The CDR3 DNA is TGTGCCAGCAATCAGGGGGCCATCCAAGAGACCCAGTACTTC. Protein: CASNQGAIQETQYF.

This rearrangement joins TRBV7-3 to TRBJ1-6, with D unresolved. The CDR3 covers 17 residues. The germline V and J ends were trimmed by 9 bases and 9 bases, with 27 bases remaining between them. Germline CDR1 and CDR2: SGHTA and FQGTGA. CDR3 DNA: TGTGCCAGTCCCCCCCAGCATCTGGGAGTGATTACTTCACCCCTCCACTTT. This codes for CASPPQHLGVITSPLHF.

This chain's CDR3 is CASSLLGRSNQPQHF. CDR3 nucleotides: TGTGCCAGCAGTTTACTAGGGAGGAGCAATCAGCCCCAGCATTTT. The chain employs TRBV28 and TRBJ1-5; D is uncertain. V lost 2 bases and J lost 1, with 9 bases in between. This CDR3 region has 15 residues. From germline, CDR1 is MDHEN and CDR2 SYDVKM.

The chain carries TRBV18 and TRBJ2-5, with D possibly being TRBD2 (6 bases). The CDR3 runs 13 residues. Germline V CDR1 and CDR2: KGHSH, LQKENI. Trimming took 6 bases from V and 4 from J, leaving 12 bases between them. The CDR3 DNA reads TGTGCCAGCTCTGCGGGGTCCAGAGAGACCCAGTACTTC. Residues: CASSAGSRETQYF.

The chain carries TRBV20-1 and TRBJ2-7; TRBD2 agrees at 12 bases. The ends lost 3 bases at V and 3 bases at J; junction bases unmatched: 3. The CDR3 totals 14 residues. Germline V CDR1 and CDR2: DFQATT, SNEGSKA (reference sequence). The CDR3 spells CSASVGLAGYEQYF. The CDR3 DNA is TGCAGTGCTAGTGTGGGACTAGCGGGCTACGAGCAGTACTTC.

The rearrangement uses TRBV7-9 and TRBJ1-2; D may be TRBD1 (6 bases). The CDR3 is 13 residues long. The V end was cut by 2 bases, the J end by 8 bases, with 12 bases between. Germline values: CDR1 SEHNR, CDR2 FQNEAQ (reference sequence). CDR3 nucleotides: TGTGCCAGCAGCTTAACAGGGAACCAGGGCTACACCTTC. Protein: CASSLTGNQGYTF.

This chain uses TRBV12-3 or TRBV12-4 with TRBJ1-5, with a possible D match to TRBD1 (6 bases). V was cut by 3 bases and J by 7 bases, with 10 bases left in between. The CDR3 consists of 13 residues. CDR3 nucleotide sequence: TGTGCCAGCAGTTTCCTTACAGGGCAGCCCCAGCATTTT. Protein: CASSFLTGQPQHF.

The chain couples TRBV6-5 to TRBJ1-6, with a tentative D call TRBD1 (6 bases). V was shortened by 4 bases and J by 10 bases, with 14 bases between the two germline ends. Germline V gives CDR1 MNHEY, CDR2 SVGAGI. The CDR3 runs to 14 residues. The CDR3 region has the DNA TGTGCCAGCAGTTCACGGACAGTAAACTCACCCCTCCACTTT. The encoded protein is CASSSRTVNSPLHF.